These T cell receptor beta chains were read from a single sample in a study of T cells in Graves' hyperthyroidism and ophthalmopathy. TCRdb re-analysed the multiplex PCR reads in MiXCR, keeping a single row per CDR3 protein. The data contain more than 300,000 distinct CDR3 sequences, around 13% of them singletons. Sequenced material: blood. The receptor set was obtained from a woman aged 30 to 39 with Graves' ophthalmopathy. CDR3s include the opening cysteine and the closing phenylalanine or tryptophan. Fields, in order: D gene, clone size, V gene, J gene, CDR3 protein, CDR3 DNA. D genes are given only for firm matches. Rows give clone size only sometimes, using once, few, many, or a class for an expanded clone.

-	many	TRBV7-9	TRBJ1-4	CASSLGQTYNEKLFF	TGTGCCAGCAGCTTAGGACAGACGTATAATGAAAAACTGTTTTTT
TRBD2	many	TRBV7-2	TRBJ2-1	CASSLRGASGGARVNEQFF	TGTGCCAGCAGCTTAAGGGGTGCTAGCGGGGGGGCGAGAGTCAATGAGCAGTTCTTC
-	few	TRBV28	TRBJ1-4	CASSFGPTNEKLFF	TGTGCCAGCAGTTTTGGGCCAACTAATGAAAAACTGTTTTTT
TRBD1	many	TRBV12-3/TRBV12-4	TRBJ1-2	CASNPSGQGDYGYTF	TGTGCCAGCAACCCTTCGGGACAGGGTGACTATGGCTACACCTTC
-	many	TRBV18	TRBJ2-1	CASSLRQGGTTNEQFF	TGTGCCAGCTCACTCAGGCAGGGGGGCACGACCAATGAGCAGTTCTTC
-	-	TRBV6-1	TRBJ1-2	CASSPGVSTNYGYTF	TGTGCCAGCAGTCCCGGTGTCAGCACTAACTATGGCTACACCTTC
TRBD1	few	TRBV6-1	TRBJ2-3	CASIGGTGSTDTQYF	TGTGCCAGCATCGGTGGGACAGGGAGCACAGATACGCAGTATTTT
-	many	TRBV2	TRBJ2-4	CASNLENIQYF	TGTGCCAGCAACCTTGAAAACATTCAGTACTTC
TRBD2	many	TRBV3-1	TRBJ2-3	CASSQTSYTDTQYF	TGTGCCAGCAGCCAGACTAGCTACACAGATACGCAGTATTTT
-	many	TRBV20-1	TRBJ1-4	CSAQKRQGYEKLFF	TGCAGTGCCCAAAAGAGGCAGGGATATGAAAAACTGTTTTTT